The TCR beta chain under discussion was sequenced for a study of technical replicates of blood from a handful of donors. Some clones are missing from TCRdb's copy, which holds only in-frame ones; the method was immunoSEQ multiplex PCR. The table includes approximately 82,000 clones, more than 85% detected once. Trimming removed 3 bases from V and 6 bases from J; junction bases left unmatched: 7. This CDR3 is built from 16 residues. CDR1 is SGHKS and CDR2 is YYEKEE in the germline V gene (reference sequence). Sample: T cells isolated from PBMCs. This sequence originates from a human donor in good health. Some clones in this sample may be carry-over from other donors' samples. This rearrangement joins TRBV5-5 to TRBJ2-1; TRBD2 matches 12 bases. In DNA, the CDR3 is TGTGCCAGCAGCTCCCCTTCTAGCGGGAGGGGCAATGAGCAGTTCTTC. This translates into CASSSPSSGRGNEQFF.